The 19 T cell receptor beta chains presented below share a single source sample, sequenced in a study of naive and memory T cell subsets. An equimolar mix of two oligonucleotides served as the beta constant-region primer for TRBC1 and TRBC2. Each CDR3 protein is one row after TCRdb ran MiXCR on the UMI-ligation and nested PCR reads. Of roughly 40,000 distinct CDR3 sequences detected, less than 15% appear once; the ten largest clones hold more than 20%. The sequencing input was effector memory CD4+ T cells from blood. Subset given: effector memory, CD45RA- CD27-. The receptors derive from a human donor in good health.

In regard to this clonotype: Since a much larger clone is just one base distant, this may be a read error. The DNA of the CDR3 is TGTGCCAGCAGTGTTAGTGTGGAGACCCAGTACTTC. Translating gives CASSVSVETQYF. This chain joins TRBV28 and TRBJ2-5; D remains ambiguous. The CDR3 contains 12 residues. V lost 5 bases to trimming and J lost 5 bases, with 9 bases between them. Germline lookup yields CDR1 MDHEN and CDR2 SYDVKM. The whole variable domain, filled in from reference TRBV28 and TRBJ2-5, reads DVKVTQSSRYLVKRTGEKVFLECVQDMDHENMFWYRQDPGLGLRLIYFSYDVKMKEKGDIPEGYSVSREKKERFSLILESASTNQTSMYLCASSVSVETQYFGPGTRLLVL.

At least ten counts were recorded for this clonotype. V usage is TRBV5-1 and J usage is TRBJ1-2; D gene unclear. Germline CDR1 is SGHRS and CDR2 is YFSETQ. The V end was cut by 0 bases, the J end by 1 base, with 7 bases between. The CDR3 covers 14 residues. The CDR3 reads CASSLDRNNYGYTF. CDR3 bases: TGCGCCAGCAGCTTGGACCGAAATAACTATGGCTACACCTTC.

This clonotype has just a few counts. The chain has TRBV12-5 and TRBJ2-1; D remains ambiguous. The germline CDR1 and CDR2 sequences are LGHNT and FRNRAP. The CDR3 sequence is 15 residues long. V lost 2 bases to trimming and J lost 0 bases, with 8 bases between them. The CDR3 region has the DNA TGTGCTAGTGGTTTGATCGCCAACTCCTACAATGAGCAGTTCTTC. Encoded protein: CASGLIANSYNEQFF.

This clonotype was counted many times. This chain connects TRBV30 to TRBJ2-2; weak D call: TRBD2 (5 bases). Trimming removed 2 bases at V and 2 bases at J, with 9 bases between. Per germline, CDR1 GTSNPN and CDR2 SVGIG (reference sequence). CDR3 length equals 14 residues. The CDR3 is CAWSSGYNTGELFF. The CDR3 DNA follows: TGTGCCTGGAGTAGCGGATATAACACCGGGGAGCTGTTTTTT.

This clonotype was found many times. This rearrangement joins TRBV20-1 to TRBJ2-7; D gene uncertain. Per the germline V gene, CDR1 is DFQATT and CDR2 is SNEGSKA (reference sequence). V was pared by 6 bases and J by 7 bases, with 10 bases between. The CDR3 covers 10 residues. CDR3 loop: CSAEGYEQYF. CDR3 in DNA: TGCAGTGCAGAAGGGTATGAGCAGTACTTC.

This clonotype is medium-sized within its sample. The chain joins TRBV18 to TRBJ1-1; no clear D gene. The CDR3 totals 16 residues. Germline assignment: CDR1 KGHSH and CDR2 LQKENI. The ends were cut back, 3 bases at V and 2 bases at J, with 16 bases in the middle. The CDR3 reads CASSPTTRARNTEAFF. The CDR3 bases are TGTGCCAGCTCACCGACAACGAGGGCGCGAAACACTGAAGCTTTCTTT.

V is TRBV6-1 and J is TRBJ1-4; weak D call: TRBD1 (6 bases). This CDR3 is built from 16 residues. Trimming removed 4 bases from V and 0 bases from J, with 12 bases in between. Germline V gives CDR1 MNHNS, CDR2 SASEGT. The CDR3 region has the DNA TGTGCCAGCAGTGTACTGGGGGCTGCAACTAATGAAAAACTGTTTTTT. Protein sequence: CASSVLGAATNEKLFF.

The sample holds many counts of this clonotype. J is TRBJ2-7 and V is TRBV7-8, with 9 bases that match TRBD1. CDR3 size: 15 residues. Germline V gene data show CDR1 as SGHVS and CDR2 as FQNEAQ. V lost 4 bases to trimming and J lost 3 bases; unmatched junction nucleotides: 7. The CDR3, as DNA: TGTGCCAGCAGCTCAGCGTGGGGACAGGGCTACGAGCAGTACTTC. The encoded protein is CASSSAWGQGYEQYF.

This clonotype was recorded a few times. CDR3 region: CSARDLTGTVAKNIQYF. CDR3 bases: TGCAGTGCTAGAGATTTGACAGGAACCGTAGCCAAAAACATTCAGTACTTC. The V gene is TRBV20-1, the J gene TRBJ2-4; perhaps TRBD1 as D (6 bases). Germline values: CDR1 DFQATT, CDR2 SNEGSKA (reference sequence). V gave up 0 bases and J gave up 0 bases, with 15 bases separating them. The CDR3 consists of 17 residues.

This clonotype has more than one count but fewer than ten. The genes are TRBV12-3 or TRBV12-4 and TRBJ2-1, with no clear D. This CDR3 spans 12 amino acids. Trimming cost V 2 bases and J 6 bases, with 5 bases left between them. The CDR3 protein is CASSLMGNEQFF. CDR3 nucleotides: TGTGCCAGCAGTTTAATGGGCAATGAGCAGTTCTTC.

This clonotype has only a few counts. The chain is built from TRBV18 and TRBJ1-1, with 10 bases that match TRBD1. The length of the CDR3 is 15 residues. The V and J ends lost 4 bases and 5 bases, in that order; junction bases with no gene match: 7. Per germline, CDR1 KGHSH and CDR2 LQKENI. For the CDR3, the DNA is TGTGCCAGCTCACTAATGGGGACAGGGGAGACTGAAGCTTTCTTT. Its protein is CASSLMGTGETEAFF.

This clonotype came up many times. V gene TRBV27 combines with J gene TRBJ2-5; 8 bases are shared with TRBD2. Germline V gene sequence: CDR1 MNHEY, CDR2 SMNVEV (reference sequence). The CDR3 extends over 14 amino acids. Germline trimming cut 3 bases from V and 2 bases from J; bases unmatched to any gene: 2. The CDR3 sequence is CASSFRGGQETQYF. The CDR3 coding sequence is TGTGCCAGCAGTTTTCGGGGGGGGCAAGAGACCCAGTACTTC.

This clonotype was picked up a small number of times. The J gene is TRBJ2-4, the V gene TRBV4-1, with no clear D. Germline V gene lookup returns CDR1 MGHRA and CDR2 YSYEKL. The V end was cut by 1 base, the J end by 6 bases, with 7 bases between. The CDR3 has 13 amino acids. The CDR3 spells CASSQGQVNIQYF. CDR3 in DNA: TGCGCCAGCAGCCAAGGACAAGTAAACATTCAGTACTTC.

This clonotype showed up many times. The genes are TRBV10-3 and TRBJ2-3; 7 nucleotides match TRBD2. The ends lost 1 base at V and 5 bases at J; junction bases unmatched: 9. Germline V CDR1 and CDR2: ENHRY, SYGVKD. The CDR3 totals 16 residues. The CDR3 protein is CAISEFRTSDGDTQYF. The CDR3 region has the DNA TGTGCCATCAGTGAGTTTCGGACTAGTGATGGAGATACGCAGTATTTT.

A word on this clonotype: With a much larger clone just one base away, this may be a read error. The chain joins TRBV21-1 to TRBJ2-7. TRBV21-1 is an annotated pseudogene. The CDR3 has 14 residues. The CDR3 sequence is CASSKHGDSYEQYF. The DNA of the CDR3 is TGTGCCAGCAGCAAACACGGTGACTCCTACGAGCAGTACTTC.

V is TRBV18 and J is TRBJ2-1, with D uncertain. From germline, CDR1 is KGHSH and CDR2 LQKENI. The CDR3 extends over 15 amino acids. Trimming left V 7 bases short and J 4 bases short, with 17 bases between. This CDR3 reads CASLTDTAWYNEQFF. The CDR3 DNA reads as TGTGCCAGCTTGACTGACACCGCGTGGTACAATGAGCAGTTCTTC.

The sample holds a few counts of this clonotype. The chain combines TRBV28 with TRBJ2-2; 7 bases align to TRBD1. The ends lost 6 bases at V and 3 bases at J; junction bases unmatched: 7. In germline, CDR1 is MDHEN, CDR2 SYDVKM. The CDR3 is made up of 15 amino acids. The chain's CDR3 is CASRETGLDTGELFF. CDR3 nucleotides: TGTGCCAGCAGAGAGACAGGGTTGGACACCGGGGAGCTGTTTTTT.

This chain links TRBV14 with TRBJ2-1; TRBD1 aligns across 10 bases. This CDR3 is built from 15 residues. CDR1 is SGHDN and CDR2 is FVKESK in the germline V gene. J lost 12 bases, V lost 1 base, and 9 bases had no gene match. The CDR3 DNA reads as TGTGCCAGCAGCCAAGGGACAGGGGGGACGCGGCCGCAGTTCTTC. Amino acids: CASSQGTGGTRPQFF.

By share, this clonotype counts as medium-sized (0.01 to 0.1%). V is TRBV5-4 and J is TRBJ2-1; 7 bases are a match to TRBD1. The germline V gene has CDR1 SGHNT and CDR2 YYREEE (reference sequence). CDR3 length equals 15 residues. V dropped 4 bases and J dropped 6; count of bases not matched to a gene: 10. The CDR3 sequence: CASSQPAPGGNEQFF. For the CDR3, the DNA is TGTGCCAGCAGCCAACCGGCCCCAGGGGGCAATGAGCAGTTCTTC.